This T cell receptor beta chain was captured by sequencing in a study of CXCR3-negative and CXCR3-positive naive CD8 T cells. In regard to this clonotype: Its specificity is not known.

Study conclusions and caveats: TRB CDR3 hydrophobicity was greater in CXCR3-positive naive cells than in CXCR3-negative naive cells. Sequencing showed both naive subsets with comparably high diversity, and memory CD8+ cells much lower. Researchers reported similar TRBV-TRBJ usage in naive CXCR3-negative and CXCR3-positive cells, though memory differed.

The CDR3 has 13 amino acids. CDR1 is MNHNY, CDR2 SVGAGI, per germline (reference sequence). Researchers prepared the TRB cDNA libraries using 5' RACE with UMI labels. TCRdb reprocessed the 5' RACE reads and reports one entry per CDR3 protein, with no DNA. This sample's table has 150,000 or so distinct CDR3 sequences. V and J are TRBV6-6 and TRBJ2-1; TCRdb designates TRBD1, a call that cannot be tested without DNA. This TCR was sampled from a human donor in good health. Some clones in this sample may be carry-over from other donors' samples. Sequenced: naive CXCR3+ CD8+ T cells from blood. Subset of the sample: CD45RO-CCR7+CD27+CD95- naive CD8+ T cells expressing CXCR3 (TNR3+). This chain's CDR3 is CATQGDPYNEQFF.